The entry that follows covers one T cell receptor (beta chain) sequence. Its antigen is undetermined. Per germline, CDR1 SGHVS and CDR2 FQNEAQ. V dropped 6 bases and J dropped 6 bases, with 17 bases sitting between them. The CDR3 spans 15 residues. This specimen belongs to a study of T cell responses to AZD1222 COVID-19 vaccine. Sequencing was performed with immunoSEQ multiplex PCR; in TCRdb, only in-frame clones are kept and a portion is missing. The sample lists under 200,000 clones, 85% to 95% seen once, with less than 4% in the top ten. The study's findings and limits: Clonal diversity was possibly underestimated, and the donors were mostly white British, with more females. Per reports, nearly half of all spike-specific TCRs target regions that are unmutated in variants.

The origin of this receptor is an adult who received the MenACWY meningococcal vaccine as a control. This sample comprised peripheral blood, obtained 28 days after the second dose of the MenACWY control vaccine. The genes are TRBV7-8 and TRBJ2-2, with D maybe TRBD2 (6 bases). The CDR3 DNA follows: TGTGCCAGCAGTCCTTGGACTACACATGCCGGGGAGCTGTTTTTT. Translation gives CASSPWTTHAGELFF. Full variable domain (missing parts from reference TRBV7-8 and TRBJ2-2): GAGVSQSPRYKVAKRGQDVALRCDPISGHVSLFWYQQALGQGPEFLTYFQNEAQLDKSGLPSDRFFAERPEGSVSTLKIQRTQQEDSAVYLCASSPWTTHAGELFFGEGSRLTVL.